A single sample gave rise to the 6 T cell receptor beta chains below, sequenced in a study. A single record per CDR3 protein comes from TCRdb applying MiXCR to the 5' RACE reads. Among 35,000 to 50,000 distinct CDR3 sequences, approximately 31% were seen once, and the ten largest hold approximately 4.1%. Sequencing was performed on tumor-infiltrating memory CD4+ T cells sorted from the breast tumor. Subset indicated: memory CD4+ T cells, CD4+CD45RO+CD25-. The receptors come from a female donor with breast cancer.

This clonotype appeared once. Germline is not matched at one junction end, which may reflect a read error. The chain joins TRBV10-1 to TRBJ2-1, with TRBD1 identical over 7 bases. CDR1 WNHNN and CDR2 SYGVQD come from the germline V gene (reference sequence). This CDR3 contains 15 residues. In nucleotides, the CDR3 is TGCGCCAGCAGTGATTACGGGACAGACTACAATGAGCGGTTCTTC. Its protein is CASSDYGTDYNERFF.

The chain joins TRBV12-2 to TRBJ2-7; TRBD1 is the table's D call and was not checked against the DNA. TRBV12-2 is a listed pseudogene. This CDR3 has 19 amino acids. The CDR3 coding sequence is TGTGCAAGTCGCTTAGCGTCCCCCTTCTGGGGGCGGGAGTCCTACGAGCAGTACTTC. Its translation: CASRLASPFWGRESYEQYF.

This clonotype has only a few counts. This CDR3 is CASSPFDRSGETQYF. The CDR3 bases are TGTGCCAGCAGCCCGTTCGACAGGTCGGGGGAGACCCAGTACTTC. The J gene is TRBJ2-5, the V gene TRBV9; D might be TRBD1 (6 bases). The germline V gene has CDR1 SGDLS and CDR2 YYNGEE. This CDR3 spans 15 amino acids. The ends were cut back, 4 bases at V and 5 bases at J, with 18 bases in the middle.

This clonotype was counted at least ten times. The chain is built from TRBV7-9 and TRBJ2-7; perhaps TRBD2 as D (6 bases). CDR1 SEHNR and CDR2 FQNEAQ come from the germline V gene (reference sequence). This CDR3 has 13 amino acids. Deletions cut 0 bases from V and 4 bases from J, with 7 bases between. Here the CDR3 DNA reads TGTGCCAGCAGCTTAGCGCGGGATTACGAGCAGTACTTC. As protein: CASSLARDYEQYF. The variable domain in full, with the rest retrieved from reference TRBV7-9 and TRBJ2-7, is DTGVSQNPRHKITKRGQNVTFRCDPISEHNRLYWYRQTLGQGPEFLTYFQNEAQLEKSRLLSDRFSAERPKGSFSTLEIQRTEQGDSAMYLCASSLARDYEQYFGPGTRLTVT.

V usage is TRBV19 and J usage is TRBJ2-7; TRBD2 matches at 14 bases. Germline assignment: CDR1 LNHDA and CDR2 SQIVND (reference sequence). The J segment lost 0 bases and the V segment lost 4 bases, leaving 11 bases of the junction unmatched. The CDR3 consists of 19 residues. The CDR3: CASSTPGTSGRGISYEQYF. The CDR3 DNA reads as TGTGCCAGTAGTACTCCCGGGACTAGCGGGAGAGGAATCTCCTACGAGCAGTACTTC. Full variable domain (outside the CDR3, taken from reference TRBV19 and TRBJ2-7): DGGITQSPKYLFRKEGQNVTLSCEQNLNHDAMYWYRQDPGQGLRLIYYSQIVNDFQKGDIAEGYSVSREKKESFPLTVTSAQKNPTAFYLCASSTPGTSGRGISYEQYFGPGTRLTVT.

Here the CDR3 reads CASSFDGNIQYF. The CDR3 DNA follows: TGTGCCAGCAGTTTTGACGGCAACATTCAGTACTTC. This rearrangement joins TRBV9 to TRBJ2-4; D not resolved. The germline V and J ends were trimmed by 5 bases and 7 bases, with 10 bases remaining between them. The CDR3 runs to 12 residues. Germline-derived CDR1 and CDR2 are SGDLS and YYNGEE.